This T cell receptor (beta chain) was captured by sequencing in a study of T cell changes during pregnancy in multiple sclerosis. Libraries were prepared by immunoSEQ multiplex PCR; TCRdb keeps only in-frame clonotypes and omits some of them. This table has tens of thousands of clones, 75% to 90% appearing once. This receptor was identified in a female donor with multiple sclerosis, enrolled in a pregnancy study. Sequencing was performed on peripheral blood, taken before pregnancy.

The CDR3 loop is CASSQYSGGTQYF. CDR3 coding DNA: TGCGCCAGCAGCCAATACAGCGGTGGGACCCAGTACTTC. This sequence joins TRBV4-3 and TRBJ2-5, with a possible D match to TRBD2 (5 bases). CDR3 length: 13 amino acids. CDR1 is LGHNA, CDR2 YSLEER, per germline. Trimming left V 2 bases short and J 7 bases short, with 11 bases between.